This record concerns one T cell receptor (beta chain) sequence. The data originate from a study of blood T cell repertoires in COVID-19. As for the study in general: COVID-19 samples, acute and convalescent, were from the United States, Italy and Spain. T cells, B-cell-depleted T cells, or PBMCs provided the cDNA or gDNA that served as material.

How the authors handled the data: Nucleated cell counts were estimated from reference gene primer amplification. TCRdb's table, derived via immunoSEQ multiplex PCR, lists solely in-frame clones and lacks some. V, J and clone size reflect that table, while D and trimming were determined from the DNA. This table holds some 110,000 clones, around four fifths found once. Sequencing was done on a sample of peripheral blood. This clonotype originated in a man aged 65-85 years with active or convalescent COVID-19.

CDR3 DNA: TGTGCCAGCAGTTTGAGGGTTTCCAGTGGCTACACCTTC. Translated: CASSLRVSSGYTF. The chain recombines TRBV12-3 or TRBV12-4 with TRBJ1-2; no clear D gene. This CDR3 has 13 residues. The V end lost 3 bases, the J end lost 7 bases, and 12 bases lay between the germline ends.